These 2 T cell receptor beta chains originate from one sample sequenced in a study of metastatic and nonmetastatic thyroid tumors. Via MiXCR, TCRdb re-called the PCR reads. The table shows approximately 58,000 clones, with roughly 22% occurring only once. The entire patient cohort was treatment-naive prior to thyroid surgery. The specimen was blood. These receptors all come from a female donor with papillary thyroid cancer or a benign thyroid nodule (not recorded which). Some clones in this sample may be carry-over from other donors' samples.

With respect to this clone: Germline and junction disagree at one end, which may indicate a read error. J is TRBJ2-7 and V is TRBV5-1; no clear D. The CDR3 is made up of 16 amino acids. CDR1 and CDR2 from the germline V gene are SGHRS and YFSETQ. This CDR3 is CASSKGTAKGIYEQHF. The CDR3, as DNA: TGCGCCAGCAGCAAAGGCACAGCAAAAGGGATTTACGAGCAGCACTTC.

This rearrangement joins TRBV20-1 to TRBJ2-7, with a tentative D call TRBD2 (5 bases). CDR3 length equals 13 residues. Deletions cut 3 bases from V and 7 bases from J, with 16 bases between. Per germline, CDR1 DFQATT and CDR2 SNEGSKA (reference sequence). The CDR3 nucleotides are TGCAGTGCTAGTGTTCAGGAGGTGTCAGAGCAGTACTTC. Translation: CSASVQEVSEQYF.